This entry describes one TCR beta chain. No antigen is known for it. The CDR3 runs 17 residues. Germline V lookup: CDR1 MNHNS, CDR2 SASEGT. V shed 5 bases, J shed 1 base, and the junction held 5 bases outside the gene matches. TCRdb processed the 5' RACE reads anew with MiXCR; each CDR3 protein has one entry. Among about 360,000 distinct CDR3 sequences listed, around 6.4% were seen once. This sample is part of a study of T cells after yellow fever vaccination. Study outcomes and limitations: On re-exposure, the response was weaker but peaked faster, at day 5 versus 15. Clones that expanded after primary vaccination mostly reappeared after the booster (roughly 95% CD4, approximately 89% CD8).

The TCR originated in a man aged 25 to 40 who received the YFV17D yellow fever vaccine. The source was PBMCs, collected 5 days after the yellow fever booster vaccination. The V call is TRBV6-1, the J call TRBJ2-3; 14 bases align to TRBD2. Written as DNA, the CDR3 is TGTGCCAGCAGTCGACTAGCGGGAGGGTCTCGCACAGATACGCAGTATTTT. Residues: CASSRLAGGSRTDTQYF.